This T cell receptor (beta chain) derives from a study of identical twins. MiXCR, run by TCRdb on the 5' RACE reads, gives a single entry per CDR3 protein. The table includes some 240,000 distinct CDR3 sequences, about 10% detected once. This clonotype showed up just a few times. Germline assignment: CDR1 SEHNR and CDR2 FQNEAQ (reference sequence). CDR3 length equals 15 residues. The V end was cut by 4 bases, the J end by 6 bases, with 18 bases between. V gene TRBV7-9 combines with J gene TRBJ1-1; D perhaps matches TRBD1 (6 bases). Source material: memory T cells sorted from blood. This TCR was sampled from a man aged 45-65 years in good health. The DNA of the CDR3 is TGTGCCAGCAGCTCCGCGGGTTACAGGGTCGCTGAAGCTTTCTTT. Translating gives CASSSAGYRVAEAFF.